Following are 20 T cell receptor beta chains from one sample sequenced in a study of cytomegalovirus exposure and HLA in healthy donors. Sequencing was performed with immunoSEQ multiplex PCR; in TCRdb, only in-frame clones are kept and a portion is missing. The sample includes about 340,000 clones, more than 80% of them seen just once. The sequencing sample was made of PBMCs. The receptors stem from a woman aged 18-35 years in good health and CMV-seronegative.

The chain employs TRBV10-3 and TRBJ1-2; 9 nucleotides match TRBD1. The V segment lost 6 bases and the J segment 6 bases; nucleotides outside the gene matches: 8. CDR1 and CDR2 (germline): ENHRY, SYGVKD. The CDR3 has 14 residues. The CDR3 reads CAIRPGTGRNGYTF. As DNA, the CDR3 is TGTGCCATCAGGCCCGGGACAGGGCGTAATGGCTACACCTTC.

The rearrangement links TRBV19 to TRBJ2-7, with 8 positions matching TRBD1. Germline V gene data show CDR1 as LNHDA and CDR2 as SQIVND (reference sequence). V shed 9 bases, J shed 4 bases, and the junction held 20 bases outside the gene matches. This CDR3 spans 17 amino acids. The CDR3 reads CASQPLYQGAIDYEQYF. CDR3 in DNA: TGTGCCAGCCAACCCCTCTATCAGGGGGCTATAGATTACGAGCAGTACTTC.

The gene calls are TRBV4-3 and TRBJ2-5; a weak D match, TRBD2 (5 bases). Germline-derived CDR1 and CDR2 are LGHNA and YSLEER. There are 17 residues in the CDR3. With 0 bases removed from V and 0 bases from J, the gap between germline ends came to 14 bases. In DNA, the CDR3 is TGCGCCAGCAGCCAAGAAGCGTTCAGGCGGGACCAAGAGACCCAGTACTTC. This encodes CASSQEAFRRDQETQYF.

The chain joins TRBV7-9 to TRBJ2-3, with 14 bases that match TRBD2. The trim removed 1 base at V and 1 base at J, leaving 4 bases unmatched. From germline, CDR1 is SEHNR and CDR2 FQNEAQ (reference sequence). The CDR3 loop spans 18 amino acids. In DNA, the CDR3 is TGTGCCAGCAGCTTAGTTTTGGGACTAGCGGGAGGCACAGATACGCAGTATTTT. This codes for CASSLVLGLAGGTDTQYF. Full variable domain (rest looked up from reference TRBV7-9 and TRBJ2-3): DTGVSQNPRHKITKRGQNVTFRCDPISEHNRLYWYRQTLGQGPEFLTYFQNEAQLEKSRLLSDRFSAERPKGSFSTLEIQRTEQGDSAMYLCASSLVLGLAGGTDTQYFGPGTRLTVL.

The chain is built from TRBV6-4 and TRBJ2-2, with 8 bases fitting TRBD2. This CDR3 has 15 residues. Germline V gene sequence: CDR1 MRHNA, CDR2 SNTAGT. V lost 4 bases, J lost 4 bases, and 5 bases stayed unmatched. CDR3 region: CASSAGGRATGELFF. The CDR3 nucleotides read TGTGCCAGCAGTGCGGGGGGGCGAGCCACCGGGGAGCTGTTTTTT.

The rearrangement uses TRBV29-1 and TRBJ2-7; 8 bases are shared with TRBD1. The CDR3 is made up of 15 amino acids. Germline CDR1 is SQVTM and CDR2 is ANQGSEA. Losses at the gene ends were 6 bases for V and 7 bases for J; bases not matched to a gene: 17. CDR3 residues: CSVWVVGQGNREQYF. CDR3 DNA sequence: TGCAGCGTCTGGGTGGTTGGACAGGGAAATCGGGAGCAGTACTTC.

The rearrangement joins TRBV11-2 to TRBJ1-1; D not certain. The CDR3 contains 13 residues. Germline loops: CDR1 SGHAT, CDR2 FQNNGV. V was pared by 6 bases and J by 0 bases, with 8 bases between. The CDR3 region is CASSRGLNTEAFF. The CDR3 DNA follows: TGTGCCAGCAGTCGAGGCCTGAACACTGAAGCTTTCTTT.

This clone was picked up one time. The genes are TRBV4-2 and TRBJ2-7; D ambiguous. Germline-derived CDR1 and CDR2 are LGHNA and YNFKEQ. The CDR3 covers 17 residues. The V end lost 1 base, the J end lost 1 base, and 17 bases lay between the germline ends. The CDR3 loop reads CASSQGPREAPSYEQYF. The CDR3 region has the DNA TGTGCCAGCAGCCAAGGCCCCCGAGAGGCCCCTTCCTACGAGCAGTACTTC.

The CDR3 nucleotides read TGTGCCAGCAGTCCGACAGTCTTCTCCTACGAGCAGTACTTC. This translates into CASSPTVFSYEQYF. This sequence joins TRBV27 and TRBJ2-7, with D possibly TRBD1 on 5 matching bases. Between the trimmed V and J ends, which lost 5 bases and 0 bases, there was a span of 11 bases. Germline-derived CDR1 and CDR2 are MNHEY and SMNVEV (reference sequence). The CDR3 length is 14 residues.

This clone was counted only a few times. CDR3 in amino acids: CASSYSRELEAFF. The CDR3 region has the DNA TGTGCCAGCAGTTACTCGAGAGAGCTCGAAGCTTTCTTT. The genes are TRBV6-6 and TRBJ1-1; no clear D gene. Germline CDR1 MNHNY, CDR2 SVGAGI (reference sequence). The CDR3 spans 13 residues. V lost 0 bases to trimming and J lost 8 bases, with 10 bases between them.

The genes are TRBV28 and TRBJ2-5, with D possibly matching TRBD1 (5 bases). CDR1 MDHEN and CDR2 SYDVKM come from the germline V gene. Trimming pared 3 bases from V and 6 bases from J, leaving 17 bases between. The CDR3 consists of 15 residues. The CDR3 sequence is CASSFRQPGRKTQYF. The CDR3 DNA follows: TGTGCCAGCAGTTTCCGGCAACCAGGGCGAAAGACCCAGTACTTC.

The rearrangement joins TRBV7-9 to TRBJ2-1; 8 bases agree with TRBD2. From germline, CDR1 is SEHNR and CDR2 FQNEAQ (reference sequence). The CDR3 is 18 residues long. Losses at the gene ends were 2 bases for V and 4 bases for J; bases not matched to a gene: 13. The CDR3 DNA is TGTGCCAGCAGCTTAAGGTTGCAGCGGGAGACCAAATACAATGAGCAGTTCTTC. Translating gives CASSLRLQRETKYNEQFF.

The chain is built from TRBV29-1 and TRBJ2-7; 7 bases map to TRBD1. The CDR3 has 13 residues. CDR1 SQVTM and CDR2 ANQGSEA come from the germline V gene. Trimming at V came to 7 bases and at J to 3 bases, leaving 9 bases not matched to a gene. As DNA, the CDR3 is TGCAGCGCCATTTCCGGGACAGACTACGAGCAGTACTTC. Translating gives CSAISGTDYEQYF.

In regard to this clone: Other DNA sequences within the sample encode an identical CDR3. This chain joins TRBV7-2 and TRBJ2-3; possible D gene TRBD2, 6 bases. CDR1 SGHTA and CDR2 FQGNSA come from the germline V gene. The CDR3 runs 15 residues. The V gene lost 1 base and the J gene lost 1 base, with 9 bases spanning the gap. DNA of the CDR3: TGTGCCAGCAGCTTAGGGGGAGGAGGCACAGATACGCAGTATTTT. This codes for CASSLGGGGTDTQYF.

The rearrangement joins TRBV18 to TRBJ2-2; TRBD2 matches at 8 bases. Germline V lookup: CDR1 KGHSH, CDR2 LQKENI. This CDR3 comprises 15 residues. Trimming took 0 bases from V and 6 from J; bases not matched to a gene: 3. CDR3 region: CASSPPSGSSGELFF. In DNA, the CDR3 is TGTGCCAGCTCACCACCGAGCGGGAGCTCCGGGGAGCTGTTTTTT.

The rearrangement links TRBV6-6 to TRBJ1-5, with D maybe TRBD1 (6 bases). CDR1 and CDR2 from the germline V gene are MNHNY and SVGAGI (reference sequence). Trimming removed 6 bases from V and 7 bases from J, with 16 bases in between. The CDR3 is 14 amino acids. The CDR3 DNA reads TGTGCCAGCAGCGATCCTCAGGGGCGCCAGCCCCAGCATTTT. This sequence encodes CASSDPQGRQPQHF.

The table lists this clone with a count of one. CDR3 loop: CASRTGLAGSYEQYF. The CDR3 DNA reads as TGCGCCAGCAGGACCGGACTAGCGGGAAGCTACGAGCAGTACTTC. J is TRBJ2-7 and V is TRBV5-1; the match to TRBD2 covers 12 bases. The CDR3 runs 15 residues. Germline V gives CDR1 SGHRS, CDR2 YFSETQ. V was clipped by 5 bases and J by 3 bases; unmatched bases: 6.

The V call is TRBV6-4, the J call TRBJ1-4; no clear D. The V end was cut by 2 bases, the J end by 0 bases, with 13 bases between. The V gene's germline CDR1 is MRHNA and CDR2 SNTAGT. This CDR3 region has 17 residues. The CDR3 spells CASSDPRVCATNEKLFF. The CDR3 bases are TGTGCCAGCAGTGACCCCCGGGTGTGTGCAACTAATGAAAAACTGTTTTTT.

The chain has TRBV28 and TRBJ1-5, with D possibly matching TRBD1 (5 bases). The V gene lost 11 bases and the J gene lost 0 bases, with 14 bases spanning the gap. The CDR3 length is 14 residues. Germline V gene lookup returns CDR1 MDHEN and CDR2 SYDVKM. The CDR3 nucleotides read TGTGCCGCCTGTGGAGGGGATAGCAATCAGCCCCAGCATTTT. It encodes CAACGGDSNQPQHF.

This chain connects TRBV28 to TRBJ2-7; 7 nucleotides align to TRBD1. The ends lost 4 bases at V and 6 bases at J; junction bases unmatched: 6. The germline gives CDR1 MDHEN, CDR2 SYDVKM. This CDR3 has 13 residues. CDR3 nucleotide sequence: TGTGCCAGCAGTTCCAACAGGGGATCCGAGCAGTACTTC. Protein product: CASSSNRGSEQYF.